Listed below are T cell receptor beta chains from one sample, sequenced in a study of T-cell reconstitution after alpha-beta-depleted transplantation in children. Using its own MiXCR run on the PCR reads, TCRdb lists one record per CDR3 protein. This sample has around 580,000 distinct CDR3 sequences, with around 23% found just once. The sequencing used PBMCs, mostly from graft donor cells, collected 360 days after TCRalphabeta/CD19-depleted stem cell transplant. Source of these receptors: a boy younger than two who had a stem cell transplant for acute myeloid leukemia, so the T cells may come from the graft donor. Each CDR3 is given with its conserved first and last residue. D genes are given only for firm matches. Clone size is shown for a subset of rows, as once, few, many or a class of expanded clone.

CDR3	DNA	size	D	J	V
CASRGDYASTDTQYF	TGTGCCAGCAGGGGTGACTACGCTAGCACAGATACGCAGTATTTT	.	.	TRBJ2-3	TRBV6-1
CASSPGLAGAWAKNIQYF	TGTGCCAGCAGCCCGGGACTAGCGGGGGCCTGGGCCAAAAACATTCAGTACTTC	.	TRBD2	TRBJ2-4	TRBV4-2
CSVEPGLDYGYTF	TGCAGCGTGGAACCGGGACTGGACTATGGCTACACCTTC	.	.	TRBJ1-2	TRBV29-1
CASSRVDYYNEQFF	TGTGCCAGCAGCCGAGTCGACTATTACAATGAGCAGTTCTTC	.	.	TRBJ2-1	TRBV14
CASSYGSAGLLYGYTF	TGTGCCAGCAGTTACGGATCCGCGGGACTGCTTTATGGCTACACCTTC	many	.	TRBJ1-2	TRBV6-2/TRBV6-3
CASSLSGQRTDTQYF	TGTGCCAGCAGTTTGTCGGGACAGCGCACAGATACGCAGTATTTT	.	TRBD1	TRBJ2-3	TRBV27
CSARPPLDQETQYF	TGCAGTGCTAGACCCCCACTGGACCAAGAGACCCAGTACTTC	many	.	TRBJ2-5	TRBV20-1
CASSLVPPFFSYGYTF	TGTGCCAGCAGCTTAGTTCCCCCATTTTTCTCCTATGGCTACACCTTC	.	.	TRBJ1-2	TRBV7-9
CATSGPSSYNEQFF	TGTGCCACCAGTGGCCCTAGCTCCTACAATGAGCAGTTCTTC	few	.	TRBJ2-1	TRBV24-1
CASSQDPTGGYTF	TGTGCCAGCAGCCAGGACCCGACAGGTGGCTACACCTTC	few	.	TRBJ1-2	TRBV4-2
CSAGGVGETQYF	TGCAGTGCCGGGGGGGTCGGGGAGACCCAGTACTTC	few	TRBD2	TRBJ2-5	TRBV20-1
CASSQEASKNIQYF	TGCGCCAGCAGCCAAGAGGCCTCCAAAAACATTCAGTACTTC	many	.	TRBJ2-4	TRBV4-3
CASTHSLGYSNQPQHF	TGTGCCAGCACGCACAGCTTGGGATATAGCAATCAGCCCCAGCATTTT	.	.	TRBJ1-5	TRBV12-3/TRBV12-4
CASSYSPSGNNSPLHF	TGTGCCAGCAGTTACTCGCCTAGTGGGAATAATTCACCCCTCCACTTT	many	.	TRBJ1-6	TRBV6-5
CSVETSGGPDTQYF	TGCAGCGTTGAAACTAGCGGGGGGCCAGATACGCAGTATTTT	few	TRBD2	TRBJ2-3	TRBV29-1
CSAQRLAGGPGPDTQYF	TGCAGTGCTCAGAGACTAGCGGGGGGGCCGGGGCCAGATACGCAGTATTTT	.	TRBD2	TRBJ2-3	TRBV20-1
CASTRAGGNEQFF	TGCGCCAGCACCCGCGCAGGGGGCAATGAGCAGTTCTTC	many	TRBD1	TRBJ2-1	TRBV5-1
CASSQEIRTGGDTQYF	TGCGCCAGCAGCCAAGAAATTCGGACAGGTGGAGATACGCAGTATTTT	.	TRBD1	TRBJ2-3	TRBV4-3
CSAYPTRGEETQYF	TGCAGTGCCTACCCGACTAGAGGGGAAGAGACCCAGTACTTC	few	.	TRBJ2-5	TRBV20-1
CASSLTDYGYTF	TGTGCCAGCAGTCTGACGGATTATGGCTACACCTTC	many	.	TRBJ1-2	TRBV12-3/TRBV12-4
CAWRYEGWYEQYF	TGTGCCTGGAGGTACGAGGGATGGTACGAGCAGTACTTC	.	.	TRBJ2-7	TRBV30
CASSFGGPSNTGELFF	TGTGCCAGCAGTTTTGGGGGCCCCTCGAACACCGGGGAGCTGTTTTTT	.	.	TRBJ2-2	TRBV28
CASSSTSGGASEQFF	TGTGCCAGCAGCTCGACTAGCGGGGGGGCCAGTGAGCAGTTCTTC	few	TRBD2	TRBJ2-1	TRBV7-6
CSATSGTLYGTEAFF	TGCAGTGCTACCTCCGGGACCCTATACGGCACTGAAGCTTTCTTT	few	.	TRBJ1-1	TRBV20-1
CAISEIQETQYF	TGTGCCATCTCAGAGATTCAAGAGACCCAGTACTTC	many	.	TRBJ2-5	TRBV10-3
CASSQWTGGTNSPLHF	TGTGCCAGCAGCCAGTGGACAGGGGGCACAAATTCACCCCTCCACTTT	.	TRBD1	TRBJ1-6	TRBV7-2
CSARDLRRDNYGYTF	TGCAGTGCTAGAGATCTCAGGCGGGACAACTATGGCTACACCTTC	few	.	TRBJ1-2	TRBV20-1